The next 23 T cell receptor beta chains were all read from a single sample in a study of T-cell reconstitution after alpha-beta-depleted transplantation in children. Unique molecular identifiers were used in preparing the TCRbeta library. TCRdb itself ran the PCR reads through MiXCR, one entry per CDR3 protein. The data show around 200,000 distinct CDR3 sequences, approximately 7% seen once. This sample comprised PBMCs from the stem cell graft donor, obtained from the stem cell graft. Every receptor here comes from a human donor who donated a stem cell graft to a child with Wiskott-Aldrich syndrome.

V is TRBV20-1 and J is TRBJ2-5, with 10 nucleotides matching TRBD2. The V gene's germline CDR1 is DFQATT and CDR2 SNEGSKA (reference sequence). V lost 2 bases and J lost 2; bases outside the gene matches: 5. The CDR3 contains 15 residues. CDR3 nucleotides: TGCAGTGCTAGAAAAGGACTAGCGGATCAAGAGACCCAGTACTTC. Its translation: CSARKGLADQETQYF.

This clonotype has a count of ten or more. The chain recombines TRBV11-2 with TRBJ2-1; 10 positions match TRBD1. The germline V gene encodes CDR1 SGHAT and CDR2 FQNNGV. The V gene end was trimmed by 1 base and the J gene end by 4 bases; junction bases not matched to a gene: 4. This CDR3 contains 16 residues. The CDR3 DNA is TGTGCCAGCAGCTTAGTGACAGGGGGCCTGTACAATGAGCAGTTCTTC. This translates into CASSLVTGGLYNEQFF. Together with reference TRBV11-2 and TRBJ2-1, the CDR3 gives the full variable domain: EAGVAQSPRYKIIEKRQSVAFWCNPISGHATLYWYQQILGQGPKLLIQFQNNGVVDDSQLPKDRFSAERLKGVDSTLKIQPAKLEDSAVYLCASSLVTGGLYNEQFFGPGTRLTVL.

This clonotype has only a few counts. This chain connects TRBV20-1 to TRBJ2-3; no clear D gene. Trimming cost V 6 bases and J 1 base, with 17 bases left between them. The CDR3 spans 15 residues. From germline, CDR1 is DFQATT and CDR2 SNEGSKA (reference sequence). In nucleotides, the CDR3 is TGCAGTGCGTCCTACTTAATTTGGGGCACAGATACGCAGTATTTT. This gives the protein CSASYLIWGTDTQYF.

This clonotype came up a few times. The chain is built from TRBV5-1 and TRBJ2-7; possibly TRBD1 or TRBD2 for D (5 bases each). Germline V gives CDR1 SGHRS, CDR2 YFSETQ. The V and J ends lost 1 base and 4 bases respectively, with 15 bases between them. The CDR3 extends over 15 amino acids. The CDR3 protein is CASSLPGPGRYEQYF. For the CDR3, the DNA is TGCGCCAGCAGCTTGCCAGGGCCGGGGCGTTACGAGCAGTACTTC.

In its sample, this clonotype was seen many times. V is TRBV12-3 or TRBV12-4 and J is TRBJ2-1; possible D gene TRBD1, 7 bases. Trimming stripped 7 bases from V and 2 bases from J, with 15 bases between. This CDR3 is 15 amino acids long. CDR3 DNA sequence: TGTGCCAGCATCCCACAGGGGAGGACCTACAATGAGCAGTTCTTC. Translation: CASIPQGRTYNEQFF.

The table lists this clonotype with many counts. The chain joins TRBV7-9 to TRBJ2-1; TRBD1 agrees at 8 bases. Trimming removed 5 bases from V and 4 bases from J; junction bases left unmatched: 13. The CDR3 has 17 residues. CDR1 SEHNR and CDR2 FQNEAQ come from the germline V gene (reference sequence). CDR3 DNA sequence: TGTGCCAGCAGCCCGAACACTCGACAGGGGTTTTACAATGAGCAGTTCTTC. Encoded protein: CASSPNTRQGFYNEQFF.

This clonotype was detected many times. CDR3 region: CSVGYGEDEQYF. DNA for the CDR3: TGCAGCGTTGGTTATGGGGAGGACGAGCAGTACTTC. This sequence joins TRBV29-1 and TRBJ2-7, with D possibly matching TRBD2 (6 bases). The V gene's germline CDR1 is SQVTM and CDR2 ANQGSEA. This CDR3 has 12 residues. V shed 4 bases and J shed 5 bases, with 12 bases lying between them.

The sample holds a few counts of this clonotype. The chain uses TRBV5-1 and TRBJ2-1; TRBD2 matches at 7 bases. Germline V gives CDR1 SGHRS, CDR2 YFSETQ. This CDR3 is built from 17 residues. After removal of 3 bases from V and 1 base from J, the junction contained 10 bases not matched to a gene. CDR3 nucleotide sequence: TGCGCCAGCAGCTCCCGCCTTGTGGGGGGGTCCTACAATGAGCAGTTCTTC. It encodes CASSSRLVGGSYNEQFF.

The table lists this clonotype with many counts. The V call is TRBV12-3 or TRBV12-4, the J call TRBJ1-2; 8 nucleotides match TRBD1. Unmatched junction bases numbered 5, after V lost 8 bases and J lost 6 bases. CDR3 length: 12 residues. CDR3 region: CASGQGWDGYTF. In DNA form, the CDR3 reads TGTGCCAGCGGACAGGGATGGGATGGCTACACCTTC.

This clonotype was picked up many times. The chain joins TRBV10-3 to TRBJ2-5; no reliable D call. CDR1 and CDR2 (germline): ENHRY, SYGVKD. This CDR3 spans 11 amino acids. The V end lost 4 bases, the J end lost 5 bases, and 5 bases lay between the germline ends. CDR3 sequence reads: CAISGGETQYF. The CDR3 coding sequence is TGTGCCATCAGTGGGGGTGAGACCCAGTACTTC.

This clonotype occurred many times. The V and J genes are TRBV6-4 and TRBJ2-5; no firm D call. Germline V gene data show CDR1 as MRHNA and CDR2 as SNTAGT. The V end was cut by 3 bases, the J end by 2 bases, with 10 bases between. This CDR3 contains 14 residues. CDR3 DNA sequence: TGTGCCAGCAGTGAGGGTGAAGGGCAAGAGACCCAGTACTTC. Translation gives CASSEGEGQETQYF.

This clonotype was counted at least ten times. V gene TRBV4-1 combines with J gene TRBJ2-1, with no clear D. The CDR3 is made up of 13 amino acids. Germline V gene lookup returns CDR1 MGHRA and CDR2 YSYEKL. V was cut by 4 bases and J by 7 bases, with 11 bases left in between. The CDR3 loop is CASSPYARNEQFF. CDR3 coding DNA: TGCGCCAGCAGCCCCTACGCCAGGAATGAGCAGTTCTTC.

This clonotype appeared many times. The V gene is TRBV6-5, the J gene TRBJ2-7; no clear D. The germline V gene has CDR1 MNHEY and CDR2 SVGAGI. The CDR3 sequence is 14 residues long. Trimming took 8 bases from V and 3 from J, leaving 17 bases between them. The CDR3 loop is CASSSYAGGYEQYF. CDR3 coding DNA: TGTGCCAGCTCCTCCTATGCAGGCGGCTACGAGCAGTACTTC.

This clonotype was counted at least ten times. The V call is TRBV29-1, the J call TRBJ1-2; 7 bases align to TRBD1. J lost 7 bases, V lost 7 bases, and 12 bases had no gene match. The CDR3 is 13 residues long. Germline values: CDR1 SQVTM, CDR2 ANQGSEA. In DNA, the CDR3 is TGCAGCGCCACGTCGGGCAGGGGGACTGGCTACACCTTC. Translated: CSATSGRGTGYTF.

V usage is TRBV11-2 and J usage is TRBJ2-3; the match to TRBD2 covers 7 bases. In germline, CDR1 is SGHAT, CDR2 FQNNGV. The junction had 8 bases not matched to a gene; V was cut back by 2 bases and J by 3 bases. This CDR3 contains 16 residues. For the CDR3, the DNA is TGTGCCAGCAGCTTAACGCCAAGCGGGGTGACAGATACGCAGTATTTT. As protein: CASSLTPSGVTDTQYF. Variable domain in full (rest from reference TRBV11-2 and TRBJ2-3): EAGVAQSPRYKIIEKRQSVAFWCNPISGHATLYWYQQILGQGPKLLIQFQNNGVVDDSQLPKDRFSAERLKGVDSTLKIQPAKLEDSAVYLCASSLTPSGVTDTQYFGPGTRLTVL.

The V call is TRBV7-9, the J call TRBJ2-1, with D possibly being TRBD2 (6 bases). Germline CDR1 and CDR2: SEHNR and FQNEAQ (reference sequence). V lost 5 bases, J lost 4 bases, and 18 bases lay in between. CDR3 length equals 16 residues. In DNA form, the CDR3 reads TGTGCCAGCAGCCCCGGGATAGCGGCCCAATACAATGAGCAGTTCTTC. Amino acids: CASSPGIAAQYNEQFF.

This clonotype appeared a few times. This chain joins TRBV24-1 and TRBJ2-1; 8 nucleotides line up with TRBD2. Trimming took 3 bases from V and 10 from J; bases not matched to a gene: 13. Per germline, CDR1 KGHDR and CDR2 SFDVKD. CDR3 length: 16 residues. The CDR3 DNA reads as TGTGCCACCAGTGATCGACTAGCGCAATCCTCCAACGAGCAGTTCTTC. It translates to CATSDRLAQSSNEQFF.

The chain uses TRBV18 and TRBJ2-1; 7 bases map to TRBD1. The CDR3 totals 13 residues. V was pared by 4 bases and J by 5 bases, with 2 bases of the junction left unmatched. The germline V gene has CDR1 KGHSH and CDR2 LQKENI. The DNA of the CDR3 is TGTGCCAGCTCACGACAGGGAAACAATGAGCAGTTCTTC. It specifies CASSRQGNNEQFF. The whole variable domain, remainder taken from reference TRBV18 and TRBJ2-1, is NAGVMQNPRHLVRRRGQEARLRCSPMKGHSHVYWYRQLPEEGLKFMVYLQKENIIDESGMPKERFSAEFPKEGPSILRIQQVVRGDSAAYFCASSRQGNNEQFFGPGTRLTVL.

In this sample, this clonotype turned up many times. The CDR3 region is CASSTQGEGEQYF. The CDR3 bases are TGCGCCAGCAGCACACAGGGGGAAGGGGAGCAGTACTTC. V and J are TRBV5-1 and TRBJ2-7; 8 bases are a match to TRBD1. The trim removed 4 bases at V and 7 bases at J, leaving 7 bases unmatched. The CDR3 contains 13 residues. Germline CDR1 and CDR2: SGHRS and YFSETQ.

This clonotype was found many times. The chain uses TRBV7-2 and TRBJ2-3, with D unclear. This CDR3 spans 13 amino acids. V dropped 1 base and J dropped 6 bases, with 8 bases sitting between them. CDR1 is SGHTA and CDR2 is FQGNSA in the germline V gene. Here the CDR3 reads CASSLVRLDTQYF. DNA for the CDR3: TGTGCCAGCAGCTTAGTTCGGTTGGATACGCAGTATTTT.

This clonotype occurred a few times. The rearrangement links TRBV5-1 to TRBJ1-1; 7 positions agree with TRBD1. CDR1 SGHRS and CDR2 YFSETQ come from the germline V gene. J was trimmed by 11 bases and V by 4 bases; bases with no gene match: 8. CDR3 size: 12 residues. CDR3 bases: TGCGCCAGCAGCACAGGCCTGACAGGGGCTTTCTTT. It is translated as CASSTGLTGAFF.

The table lists this clonotype with many counts. The rearrangement uses TRBV5-1 and TRBJ2-2; the match to TRBD1 covers 9 bases. Trimming at V came to 5 bases and at J to 0 bases, leaving 5 bases not matched to a gene. The CDR3 is 16 residues long. Germline-derived CDR1 and CDR2 are SGHRS and YFSETQ. As DNA, the CDR3 is TGCGCCAGCAGATCCACAGGGGGCGCGAACACCGGGGAGCTGTTTTTT. Translation gives CASRSTGGANTGELFF.

This clonotype showed up many times. The chain carries TRBV20-1 and TRBJ1-5, with 7 nucleotides matching TRBD1. Losses at the gene ends were 2 bases for V and 5 bases for J; bases not matched to a gene: 6. The CDR3 is made up of 14 amino acids. Germline CDR1 and CDR2: DFQATT and SNEGSKA (reference sequence). CDR3 nucleotides: TGCAGTGCTAGACCAGGGACAGTTTATCAGCCCCAGCATTTT. Translating it yields CSARPGTVYQPQHF.